One TCR beta chain is described in this entry. This sample is drawn from a study of T cells in Graves' hyperthyroidism and ophthalmopathy. Researchers took RNA transcripts and amplified the TCR beta CDR3 regions from them. An initial round of RT-PCR targeting the TCR CDR3 relied on the HTBI primer set. One entry per CDR3 protein results from TCRdb running MiXCR on the multiplex PCR reads. The sample shows 450,000 to 700,000 distinct CDR3 sequences, 46% of them seen only once. CDR1 is DFQATT and CDR2 is SNEGSKA in the germline V gene (reference sequence). The CDR3 extends over 13 amino acids. The sample consisted of peripheral blood or thyroid tissue (not recorded which). This chain connects TRBV20-1 to TRBJ1-5; D is possibly TRBD1 (6 bases). The J call could be wrong; TRBJ2-3 is a better fit for the DNA end. The TCR originated in a woman aged 18-29 years with Graves' hyperthyroidism. The chain's CDR3 is CSARDAGEDTQYF. The CDR3 bases are TGCAGTGCTAGAGACGCAGGGGAAGATACGCAGTATTTT.